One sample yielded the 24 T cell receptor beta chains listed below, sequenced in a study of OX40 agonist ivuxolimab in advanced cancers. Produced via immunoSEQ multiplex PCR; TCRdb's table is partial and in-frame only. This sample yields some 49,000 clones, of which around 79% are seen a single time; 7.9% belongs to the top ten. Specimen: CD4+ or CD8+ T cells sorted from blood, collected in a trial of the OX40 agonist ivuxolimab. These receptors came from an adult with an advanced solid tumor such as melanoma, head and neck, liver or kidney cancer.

This CDR3 reads CASSSIAYEQYF. The DNA of the CDR3 is TGTGCCAGCAGCTCAATCGCCTACGAGCAGTACTTC. V is TRBV7-9 and J is TRBJ2-7; D gene ambiguous. Germline V CDR1 and CDR2: SEHNR, FQNEAQ (reference sequence). This CDR3 has 12 amino acids. Trimming removed 4 bases from V and 2 bases from J, with 6 bases in between.

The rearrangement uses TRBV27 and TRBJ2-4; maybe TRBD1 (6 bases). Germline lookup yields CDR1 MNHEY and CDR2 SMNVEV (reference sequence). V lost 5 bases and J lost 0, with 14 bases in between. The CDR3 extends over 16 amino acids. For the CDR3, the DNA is TGTGCCAGCAGTACCCAAGGGGGATTAGCCAAAAACATTCAGTACTTC. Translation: CASSTQGGLAKNIQYF.

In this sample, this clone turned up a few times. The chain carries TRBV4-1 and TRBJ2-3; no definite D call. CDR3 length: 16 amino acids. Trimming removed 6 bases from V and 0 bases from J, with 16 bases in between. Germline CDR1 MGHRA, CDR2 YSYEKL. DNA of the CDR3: TGCGCCAGCAGACAGTCGAACGTCCCTAGCACAGATACGCAGTATTTT. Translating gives CASRQSNVPSTDTQYF.

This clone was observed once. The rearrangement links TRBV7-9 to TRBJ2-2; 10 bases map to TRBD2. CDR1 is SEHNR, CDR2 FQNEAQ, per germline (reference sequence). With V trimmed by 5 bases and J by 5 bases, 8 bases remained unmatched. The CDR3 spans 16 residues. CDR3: CASSLPAGGPTGELFF. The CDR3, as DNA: TGTGCCAGCAGCCTTCCAGCGGGAGGGCCGACCGGGGAGCTGTTTTTT.

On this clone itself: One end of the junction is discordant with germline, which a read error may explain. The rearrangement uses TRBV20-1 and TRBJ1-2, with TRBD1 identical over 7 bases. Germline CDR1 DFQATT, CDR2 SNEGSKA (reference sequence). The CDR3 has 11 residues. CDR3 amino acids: CSARNGDSPHF. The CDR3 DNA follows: TGCAGTGCTAGAAATGGGGACAGTCCACACTTC.

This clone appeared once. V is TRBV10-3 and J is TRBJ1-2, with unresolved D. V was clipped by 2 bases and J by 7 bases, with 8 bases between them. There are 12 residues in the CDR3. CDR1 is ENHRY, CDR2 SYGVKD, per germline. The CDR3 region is CAISEGPLGYTF. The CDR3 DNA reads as TGTGCCATCAGTGAGGGTCCACTTGGCTACACCTTC.

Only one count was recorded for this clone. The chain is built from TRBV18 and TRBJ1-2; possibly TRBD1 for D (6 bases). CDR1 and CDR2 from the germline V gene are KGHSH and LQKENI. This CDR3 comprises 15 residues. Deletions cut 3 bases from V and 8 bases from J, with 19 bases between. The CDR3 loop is CASSPASRGARGYTF. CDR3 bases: TGTGCCAGCTCACCCGCGAGCCGGGGGGCGCGGGGCTACACCTTC.

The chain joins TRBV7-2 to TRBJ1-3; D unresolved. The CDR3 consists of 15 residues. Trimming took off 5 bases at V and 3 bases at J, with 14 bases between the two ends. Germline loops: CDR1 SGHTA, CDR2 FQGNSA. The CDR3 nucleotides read TGTGCCAGCAGCCCTAGTGCCGCAGATGGAAACACCATATATTTT. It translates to CASSPSAADGNTIYF.

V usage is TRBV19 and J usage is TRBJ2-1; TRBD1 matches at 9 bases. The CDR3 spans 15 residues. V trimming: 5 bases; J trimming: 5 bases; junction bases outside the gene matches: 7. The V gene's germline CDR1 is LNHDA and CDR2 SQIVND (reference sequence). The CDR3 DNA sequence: TGTGCCAGTAGTCACGGGACAGGGTATCACAATGAGCAGTTCTTC. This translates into CASSHGTGYHNEQFF. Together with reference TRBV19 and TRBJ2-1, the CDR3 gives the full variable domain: DGGITQSPKYLFRKEGQNVTLSCEQNLNHDAMYWYRQDPGQGLRLIYYSQIVNDFQKGDIAEGYSVSREKKESFPLTVTSAQKNPTAFYLCASSHGTGYHNEQFFGPGTRLTVL.

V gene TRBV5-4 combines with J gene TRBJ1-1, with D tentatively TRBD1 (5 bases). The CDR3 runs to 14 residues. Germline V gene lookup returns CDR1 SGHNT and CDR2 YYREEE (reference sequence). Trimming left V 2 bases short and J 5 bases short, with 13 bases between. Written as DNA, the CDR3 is TGTGCCAGCAGCTTAGGAGGGGTAGTAACTGAAGCTTTCTTT. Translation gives CASSLGGVVTEAFF.

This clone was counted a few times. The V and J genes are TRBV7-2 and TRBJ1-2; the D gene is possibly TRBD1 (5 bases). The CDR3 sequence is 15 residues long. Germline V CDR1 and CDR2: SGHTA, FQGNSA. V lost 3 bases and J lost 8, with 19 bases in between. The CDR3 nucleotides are TGTGCCAGCAGCTTCCCCCAGGGCGGGAAGAGGGGCTACACCTTC. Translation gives CASSFPQGGKRGYTF.

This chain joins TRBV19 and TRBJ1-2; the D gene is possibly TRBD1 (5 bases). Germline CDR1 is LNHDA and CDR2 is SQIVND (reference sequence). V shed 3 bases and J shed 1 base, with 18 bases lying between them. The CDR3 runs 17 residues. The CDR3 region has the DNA TGTGCCAGTAGTATGAGGCCAGGACGGGGGAATAACTATGGCTACACCTTC. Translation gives CASSMRPGRGNNYGYTF.

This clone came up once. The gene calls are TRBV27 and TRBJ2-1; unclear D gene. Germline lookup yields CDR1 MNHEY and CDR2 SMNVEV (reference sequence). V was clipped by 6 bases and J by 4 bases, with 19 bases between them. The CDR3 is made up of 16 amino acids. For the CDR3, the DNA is TGTGCCAGCAGCATGGGTAGGGATTTTTATTACAATGAGCAGTTCTTC. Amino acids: CASSMGRDFYYNEQFF.

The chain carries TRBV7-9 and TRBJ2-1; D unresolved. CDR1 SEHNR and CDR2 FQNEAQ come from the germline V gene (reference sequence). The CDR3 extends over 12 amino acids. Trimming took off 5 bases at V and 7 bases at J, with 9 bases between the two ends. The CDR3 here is CASSPTLNEQFF. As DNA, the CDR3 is TGTGCCAGCAGCCCCACCTTGAATGAGCAGTTCTTC.

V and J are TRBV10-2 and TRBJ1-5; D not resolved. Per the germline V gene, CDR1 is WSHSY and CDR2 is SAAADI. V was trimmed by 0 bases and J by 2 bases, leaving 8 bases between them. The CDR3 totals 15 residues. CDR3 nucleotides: TGCGCCAGCAGTGAGTCTGGGCGCCGCAATCAGCCCCAGCATTTT. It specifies CASSESGRRNQPQHF.

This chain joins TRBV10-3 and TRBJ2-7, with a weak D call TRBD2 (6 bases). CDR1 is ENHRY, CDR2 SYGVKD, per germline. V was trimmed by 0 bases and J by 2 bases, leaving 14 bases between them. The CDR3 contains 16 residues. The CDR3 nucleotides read TGTGCCATCAGTGAGTCTACCCCGGGACTGACCTACGAGCAGTACTTC. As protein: CAISESTPGLTYEQYF.

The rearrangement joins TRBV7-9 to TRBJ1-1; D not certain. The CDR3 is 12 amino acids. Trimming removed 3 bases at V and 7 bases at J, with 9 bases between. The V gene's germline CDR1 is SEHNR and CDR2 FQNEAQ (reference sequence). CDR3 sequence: CASSLERNEAFF. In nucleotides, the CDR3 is TGTGCCAGCAGCTTGGAAAGGAATGAAGCTTTCTTT.

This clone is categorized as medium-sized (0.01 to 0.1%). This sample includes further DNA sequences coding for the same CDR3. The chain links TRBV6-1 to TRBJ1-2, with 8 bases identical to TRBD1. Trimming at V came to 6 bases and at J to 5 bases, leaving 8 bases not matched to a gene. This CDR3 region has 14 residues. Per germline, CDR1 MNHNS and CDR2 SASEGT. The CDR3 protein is CASRTTGQGYGYTF. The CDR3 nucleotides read TGTGCCAGCAGGACGACTGGACAGGGATATGGCTACACCTTC.

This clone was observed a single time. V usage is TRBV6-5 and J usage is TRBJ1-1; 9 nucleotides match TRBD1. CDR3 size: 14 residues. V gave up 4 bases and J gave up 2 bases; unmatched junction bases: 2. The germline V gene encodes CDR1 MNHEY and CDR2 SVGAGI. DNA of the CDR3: TGTGCCAGCAGTTGGGGACAGGGAAACACTGAAGCTTTCTTT. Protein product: CASSWGQGNTEAFF.

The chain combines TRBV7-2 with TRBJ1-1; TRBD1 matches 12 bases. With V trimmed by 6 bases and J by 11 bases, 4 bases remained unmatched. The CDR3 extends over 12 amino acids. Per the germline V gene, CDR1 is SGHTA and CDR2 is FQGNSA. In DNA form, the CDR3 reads TGTGCCAGCAGACGGGACAGGGGGCATGCTTTCTTT. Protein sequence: CASRRDRGHAFF.

CDR3 nucleotide sequence: TGTGCCAGCAGTTACTTAGGTGCAAGGGGCAATCAGCCCCAGCATTTT. It codes for CASSYLGARGNQPQHF. J is TRBJ1-5 and V is TRBV6-6, with no clear D. The germline V gene has CDR1 MNHNY and CDR2 SVGAGI (reference sequence). V gave up 1 base and J gave up 2 bases, with 12 bases separating them. There are 16 residues in the CDR3.

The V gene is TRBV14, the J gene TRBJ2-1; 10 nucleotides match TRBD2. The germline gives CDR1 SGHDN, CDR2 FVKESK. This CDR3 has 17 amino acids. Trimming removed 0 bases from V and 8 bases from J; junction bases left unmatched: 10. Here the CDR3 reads CASSQDRSGRPFHEQFF. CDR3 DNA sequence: TGTGCCAGCAGCCAAGATCGTAGCGGGAGGCCCTTCCATGAGCAGTTCTTC.

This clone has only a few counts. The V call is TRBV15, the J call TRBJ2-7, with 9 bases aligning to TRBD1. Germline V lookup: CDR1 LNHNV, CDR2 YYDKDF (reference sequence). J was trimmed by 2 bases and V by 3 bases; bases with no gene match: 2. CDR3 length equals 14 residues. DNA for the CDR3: TGTGCCACCAGCAGGGACAGGGGAACCTACGAGCAGTACTTC. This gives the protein CATSRDRGTYEQYF.

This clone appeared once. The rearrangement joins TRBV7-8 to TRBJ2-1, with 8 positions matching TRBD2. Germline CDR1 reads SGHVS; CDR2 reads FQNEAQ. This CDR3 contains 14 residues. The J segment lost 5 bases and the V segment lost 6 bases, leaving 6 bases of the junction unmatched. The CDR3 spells CASSPGLEDNEQFF. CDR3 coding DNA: TGTGCCAGCAGTCCGGGACTAGAGGACAATGAGCAGTTCTTC. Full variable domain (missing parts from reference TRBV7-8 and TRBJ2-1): GAGVSQSPRYKVAKRGQDVALRCDPISGHVSLFWYQQALGQGPEFLTYFQNEAQLDKSGLPSDRFFAERPEGSVSTLKIQRTQQEDSAVYLCASSPGLEDNEQFFGPGTRLTVL.